The 28 T cell receptor beta chains below were found in one sample sequenced in a study of graft-versus-host responses after intestinal transplantation. Profiling relied on immunoSEQ multiplex PCR, and the TCRdb table lists in-frame clones only, not all of them. Found here are around 25,000 clones, 40% of them singletons; the top ten hold more than 0.55%. The specimen was alloreactive CD4+ T cells from a mixed lymphocyte reaction culture, collected before intestinal transplant. Stated subset: CFSE-low proliferating T cells sorted from roughly six-day pre-transplant mixed lymphocyte reaction (GvH or HvG direction). Receptors were obtained from a human patient who received an intestinal transplant.

The chain uses TRBV6-1 and TRBJ2-1, with D possibly TRBD1 on 5 matching bases. The ends were cut back, 6 bases at V and 6 bases at J, with 12 bases in the middle. The CDR3 totals 13 residues. Germline V gene sequence: CDR1 MNHNS, CDR2 SASEGT. DNA for the CDR3: TGTGCCAGCAGGGGGCCCAGGCTCAATGAGCAGTTCTTC. Its protein product is CASRGPRLNEQFF.

The V call is TRBV1, the J call TRBJ2-1; no check of the table's D call, TRBD2, against the DNA was made. TRBV1 is annotated as a pseudogene. The CDR3 runs 11 residues. The CDR3 DNA sequence: TGCACCAGCAGCCAATTCCTATGTTTGTTCTTC. Translating gives CTSSQFLCLFF.

This clone has more than one count but fewer than ten. V and J are TRBV5-5 and TRBJ2-2, with TRBD1 as a possible D gene (6 bases). This CDR3 region has 12 residues. Trimming removed 4 bases from V and 5 bases from J, with 6 bases in between. In germline, CDR1 is SGHKS, CDR2 YYEKEE (reference sequence). CDR3 DNA: TGTGCCAGCAGCAGGGGGACCGGGGAGCTGTTTTTT. Translated: CASSRGTGELFF.

For the CDR3, the DNA is TGTGCCAGCAGTTCCTTTGAAAACCTAGCGGGAACTGTGCGAGAGCAGTTCTTC. It yields the protein CASSSFENLAGTVREQFF. J is TRBJ2-1 and V is TRBV27; 9 bases match TRBD2. The V and J ends lost 4 bases and 10 bases, in that order; junction bases with no gene match: 20. Germline assignment: CDR1 MNHEY and CDR2 SMNVEV (reference sequence). The CDR3 runs to 18 residues.

This clone was counted only a few times. This chain links TRBV10-2 with TRBJ1-1; no reliable D call. The CDR3 extends over 15 amino acids. The V end lost 3 bases, the J end lost 0 bases, and 11 bases lay between the germline ends. Germline V gene data show CDR1 as WSHSY and CDR2 as SAAADI. CDR3 nucleotide sequence: TGCGCCAGCAGTGAAACGTACCTAGTGAACACTGAAGCTTTCTTT. Translation gives CASSETYLVNTEAFF.

This clone showed up just once. V gene TRBV19 combines with J gene TRBJ2-1; 9 bases align to TRBD1. This CDR3 spans 16 amino acids. V shed 1 base and J 5 bases; nucleotides not matched to a gene: 6. Germline V gene sequence: CDR1 LNHDA, CDR2 SQIVND (reference sequence). CDR3 in DNA: TGTGCCAGTAGTATAGCGGGACAGGGACGCGACAATGAGCAGTTCTTC. Amino acid sequence: CASSIAGQGRDNEQFF. Looking up the rest from reference TRBV19 and TRBJ2-1 gives the full variable domain: DGGITQSPKYLFRKEGQNVTLSCEQNLNHDAMYWYRQDPGQGLRLIYYSQIVNDFQKGDIAEGYSVSREKKESFPLTVTSAQKNPTAFYLCASSIAGQGRDNEQFFGPGTRLTVL.

This clone was seen a few times. This rearrangement joins TRBV5-1 to TRBJ2-5; D is possibly TRBD1 (6 bases). The CDR3 runs 15 residues. V was clipped by 2 bases and J by 3 bases, with 14 bases between them. Germline V gives CDR1 SGHRS, CDR2 YFSETQ. CDR3 in DNA: TGCGCCAGCAGCTTCAGGACAGTGGGAAAAGAGACCCAGTACTTC. Translation gives CASSFRTVGKETQYF.

This chain links TRBV11-3 with TRBJ1-1; D is possibly TRBD1 (5 bases). Trimming removed 5 bases from V and 6 bases from J, with 10 bases in between. Germline CDR1 is SGHNT and CDR2 is YENEEA. The CDR3 runs to 12 residues. The CDR3 nucleotides read TGTGCCAGCAGCAGAACAGGTGCTGAAGCTTTCTTT. This codes for CASSRTGAEAFF.

This clone was detected only a few times. The CDR3 DNA is TGTGCCAGCAGCGCCCATGGGCAGGGTAACTATGGCTACACCTTC. Its translation: CASSAHGQGNYGYTF. V is TRBV9 and J is TRBJ1-2; weak D call: TRBD1 (5 bases). CDR3 length: 15 residues. Trimming pared 3 bases from V and 1 base from J, leaving 13 bases between. Germline V gives CDR1 SGDLS, CDR2 YYNGEE.

The sample holds a few counts of this clone. The chain joins TRBV5-1 to TRBJ2-7; 8 positions agree with TRBD1. This CDR3 region has 15 residues. The junction had 6 bases not matched to a gene; V was cut back by 0 bases and J by 4 bases. Germline lookup yields CDR1 SGHRS and CDR2 YFSETQ. The CDR3 bases are TGCGCCAGCAGCTTGGCGCAGGGGGCGGCTTACGAGCAGTACTTC. Encoded protein: CASSLAQGAAYEQYF.

In DNA, the CDR3 is TGTGCCAGCAGTCGTCAGGAGGACGGCTACACCTTC. It specifies CASSRQEDGYTF. The chain combines TRBV6-1 with TRBJ1-2; D call uncertain. V shed 5 bases and J shed 8 bases, with 12 bases lying between them. In germline, CDR1 is MNHNS, CDR2 SASEGT. This CDR3 region has 12 residues.

The chain links TRBV11-3 to TRBJ2-1, with a weak D call TRBD2 (5 bases). Germline-derived CDR1 and CDR2 are SGHNT and YENEEA. Trimming cost V 1 base and J 4 bases, with 11 bases left between them. There are 15 residues in the CDR3. CDR3 bases: TGTGCCAGCAGCTTAGCCTACAGCGGATACAATGAGCAGTTCTTC. It specifies CASSLAYSGYNEQFF.

The V call is TRBV9, the J call TRBJ2-3; 8 bases match TRBD1. With V trimmed by 0 bases and J by 5 bases, 11 bases remained unmatched. Germline CDR1 SGDLS, CDR2 YYNGEE. This CDR3 has 17 residues. The CDR3 sequence is CASSVGTGRGHGDTQYF. In DNA form, the CDR3 reads TGTGCCAGCAGCGTAGGGACAGGGAGAGGGCACGGAGATACGCAGTATTTT.

The genes are TRBV6-1 and TRBJ1-4, with D perhaps TRBD1 (5 bases). The germline V gene has CDR1 MNHNS and CDR2 SASEGT. The CDR3 is made up of 13 amino acids. V lost 6 bases and J 5 bases, leaving 10 bases between the germline ends. CDR3 sequence: CASRRRGNEKLFF. DNA of the CDR3: TGTGCCAGCAGGCGTCGGGGGAATGAAAAACTGTTTTTT.

The V call is TRBV5-4, the J call TRBJ2-5; 7 bases are a match to TRBD1. CDR1 and CDR2 (germline): SGHNT, YYREEE (reference sequence). The V segment lost 0 bases and the J segment 1 base; nucleotides outside the gene matches: 9. The CDR3 spans 17 residues. For the CDR3, the DNA is TGTGCCAGCAGCTTGGCCTACGTGACAGGGCTCCAAGAGACCCAGTACTTC. Translation gives CASSLAYVTGLQETQYF.

In DNA form, the CDR3 reads TGCAGTGCTTTGCGGGCCTACGAGCAGTACTTC. Residues: CSALRAYEQYF. The genes are TRBV20-1 and TRBJ2-5; TRBD2 might be the D (5 bases). The DNA end is a closer match to TRBJ2-7, so the J assignment may be wrong. In germline, CDR1 is DFQATT, CDR2 SNEGSKA (reference sequence). This CDR3 has 11 residues.

The V gene is TRBV7-2, the J gene TRBJ2-5, with TRBD2 identical over 9 bases. The CDR3 has 17 residues. CDR1 and CDR2 from the germline V gene are SGHTA and FQGNSA. The V segment lost 1 base and the J segment 1 base; nucleotides outside the gene matches: 7. CDR3 loop: CASSLVKVAGAQETQYF. CDR3 in DNA: TGTGCCAGCAGCTTAGTGAAGGTAGCGGGGGCCCAAGAGACCCAGTACTTC.

This clone occurred once. The chain couples TRBV19 to TRBJ2-3, with D tentatively TRBD1 (6 bases). Germline V gene data show CDR1 as LNHDA and CDR2 as SQIVND (reference sequence). Trimming removed 3 bases from V and 2 bases from J, with 15 bases in between. This CDR3 is built from 16 residues. CDR3 sequence (DNA): TGTGCCAGTAGTATCAGTAGGACAGCGCCCACAGATACGCAGTATTTT. It encodes CASSISRTAPTDTQYF.

In this sample, this clone turned up a few times. The J gene is TRBJ2-4, the V gene TRBV7-9; 8 positions agree with TRBD2. This CDR3 is built from 18 residues. Germline CDR1 SEHNR, CDR2 FQNEAQ (reference sequence). Germline trimming cut 1 base from V and 8 bases from J; bases unmatched to any gene: 16. CDR3 sequence reads: CASSLVVLATSEWDIQYF. The CDR3 DNA reads TGTGCCAGCAGCTTAGTGGTTTTGGCGACTAGCGAATGGGACATTCAGTACTTC.

The sample holds a few counts of this clone. V usage is TRBV5-1 and J usage is TRBJ2-1; 15 nucleotides line up with TRBD2. This CDR3 region has 16 residues. Germline V gives CDR1 SGHRS, CDR2 YFSETQ. After removal of 3 bases from V and 6 bases from J, the junction contained 4 bases not matched to a gene. CDR3 nucleotides: TGCGCCAGCAGCTCAGGACTAGCGGGAGGGTCCAATGAGCAGTTCTTC. Translating it yields CASSSGLAGGSNEQFF.

The sample holds a few counts of this clone. The V and J genes are TRBV18 and TRBJ1-6; TRBD1 matches at 8 bases. The V gene end was trimmed by 3 bases and the J gene end by 9 bases; junction bases not matched to a gene: 7. The CDR3 sequence is 15 residues long. CDR1 and CDR2 (germline): KGHSH, LQKENI. The CDR3 is CASSPARQGASPLHF. CDR3 nucleotides: TGTGCCAGCTCACCGGCTCGGCAGGGGGCTTCACCCCTCCACTTT. Full variable domain (remainder filled in from reference TRBV18 and TRBJ1-6): NAGVMQNPRHLVRRRGQEARLRCSPMKGHSHVYWYRQLPEEGLKFMVYLQKENIIDESGMPKERFSAEFPKEGPSILRIQQVVRGDSAAYFCASSPARQGASPLHFGNGTRLTVT.

CDR3 amino acids: CASSLARTIFSGELFF. The CDR3 region has the DNA TGTGCCAGCAGCTTAGCTCGGACTATCTTTTCCGGGGAGCTGTTTTTT. The rearrangement uses TRBV7-8 and TRBJ2-2; possibly TRBD2 for D (6 bases). V shed 0 bases and J shed 6 bases, with 14 bases lying between them. The CDR3 runs 16 residues. The V gene's germline CDR1 is SGHVS and CDR2 FQNEAQ.

The chain uses TRBV7-3 and TRBJ2-7; tentatively, D is TRBD2 (7 bases). This CDR3 has 17 residues. Deletions cut 0 bases from V and 3 bases from J, with 18 bases between. Germline assignment: CDR1 SGHTA and CDR2 FQGTGA. The CDR3 DNA sequence: TGTGCCAGCAGCTTAACCGCCACCGGGGGGCCGAACTACGAGCAGTACTTC. Translation: CASSLTATGGPNYEQYF.

This clone showed up just a few times. This chain connects TRBV5-4 to TRBJ1-1; D ambiguous. Trimming took 5 bases from V and 1 from J, leaving 15 bases between them. The CDR3 runs to 15 residues. Germline V gene lookup returns CDR1 SGHNT and CDR2 YYREEE (reference sequence). The CDR3 spells CASREEHWGNTEAFF. As DNA, the CDR3 is TGTGCCAGCAGGGAGGAACATTGGGGGAACACTGAAGCTTTCTTT.

This clone has only a few counts. The chain couples TRBV7-2 to TRBJ2-5, with D possibly being TRBD1 (5 bases). V shed 0 bases and J shed 5 bases, with 10 bases lying between them. The CDR3 loop spans 14 amino acids. CDR1 is SGHTA, CDR2 FQGNSA, per germline. CDR3 sequence (DNA): TGTGCCAGCAGCTTAGCAGGGGTGGGGGAGACCCAGTACTTC. It is translated as CASSLAGVGETQYF.

The V call is TRBV6-6, the J call TRBJ2-6; D call uncertain. The CDR3 runs 14 residues. Trimming removed 6 bases at V and 3 bases at J, with 9 bases between. The germline CDR1 and CDR2 sequences are MNHNY and SVGAGI (reference sequence). The DNA for the CDR3 is TGTGCCAGCAGGAACAGTCATGGGGCCAACGTCCTGACTTTC. As protein: CASRNSHGANVLTF.

The chain has TRBV19 and TRBJ2-7, with 8 bases aligning to TRBD2. This CDR3 is built from 14 residues. V lost 6 bases to trimming and J lost 5 bases; unmatched junction nucleotides: 9. Germline assignment: CDR1 LNHDA and CDR2 SQIVND (reference sequence). The CDR3 loop is CASRASGRIHEQYF. In DNA form, the CDR3 reads TGTGCCAGTAGGGCCAGCGGGAGAATCCACGAGCAGTACTTC.

The CDR3 protein is CASSPWGILAKNIQYF. CDR3 DNA sequence: TGTGCCAGTAGTCCCTGGGGCATACTAGCCAAAAACATTCAGTACTTC. The chain has TRBV19 and TRBJ2-4, with D perhaps matching TRBD1 (5 bases). Germline-derived CDR1 and CDR2 are LNHDA and SQIVND (reference sequence). The CDR3 runs 16 residues. V lost 5 bases and J lost 0, with 14 bases in between.